This passage covers 11 T cell receptor beta chains from one sample sequenced in a study of early T cells in non-severe SARS-CoV-2 infection. TCRdb itself ran the 5' RACE reads through MiXCR, one entry per CDR3 protein. The sample has some 81,000 distinct CDR3 sequences, 7.5% to 10% seen once. The sequencing input was whole blood. These receptors came from an adult who was a healthcare worker with PCR-confirmed SARS-CoV-2 infection or an uninfected control (not recorded which).

This clonotype has at least ten counts. This chain connects TRBV29-1 to TRBJ2-5; maybe TRBD1 (5 bases). The V end was cut by 4 bases, the J end by 0 bases, with 9 bases between. The CDR3 is made up of 13 amino acids. Germline loops: CDR1 SQVTM, CDR2 ANQGSEA. Written as DNA, the CDR3 is TGCAGCGTTGGACAGTCGTACCAAGAGACCCAGTACTTC. Its protein is CSVGQSYQETQYF. Variable domain in full (rest from reference TRBV29-1 and TRBJ2-5): SAVISQKPSRDICQRGTSLTIQCQVDSQVTMMFWYRQQPGQSLTLIATANQGSEATYESGFVIDKFPISRPNLTFSTLTVSNMSPEDSSIYLCSVGQSYQETQYFGPGTRLLVL.

In its sample, this clonotype was seen a few times. This chain uses TRBV7-9 with TRBJ2-7; D remains ambiguous. CDR3 size: 14 residues. Trimming removed 3 bases from V and 9 bases from J, with 18 bases in between. CDR1 is SEHNR and CDR2 is FQNEAQ in the germline V gene (reference sequence). CDR3 nucleotides: TGTGCCAGCAGCTTGGCTCCGGCGCCTGCGGTGCAGTACTTC. Amino acids: CASSLAPAPAVQYF.

This clonotype was seen ten or more times. The rearrangement joins TRBV7-9 to TRBJ2-3; 7 bases are shared with TRBD2. The germline V gene encodes CDR1 SEHNR and CDR2 FQNEAQ (reference sequence). The CDR3 runs 13 residues. J lost 10 bases, V lost 5 bases, and 9 bases had no gene match. CDR3 residues: CASSPNPRGAQYF. CDR3 bases: TGTGCCAGCAGCCCTAACCCACGGGGGGCGCAGTATTTT. Full variable domain (remainder filled in from reference TRBV7-9 and TRBJ2-3): DTGVSQNPRHKITKRGQNVTFRCDPISEHNRLYWYRQTLGQGPEFLTYFQNEAQLEKSRLLSDRFSAERPKGSFSTLEIQRTEQGDSAMYLCASSPNPRGAQYFGPGTRLTVL.

This clonotype was picked up a small number of times. The J gene is TRBJ2-7, the V gene TRBV5-1; D unclear. V lost 5 bases to trimming and J lost 2 bases, with 11 bases between them. This CDR3 spans 13 amino acids. Germline values: CDR1 SGHRS, CDR2 YFSETQ. CDR3 DNA: TGCGCCAGCAGGAGCCTTAATACCTACGAGCAGTACTTC. It yields the protein CASRSLNTYEQYF. Full variable domain (remainder filled in from reference TRBV5-1 and TRBJ2-7): KAGVTQTPRYLIKTRGQQVTLSCSPISGHRSVSWYQQTPGQGLQFLFEYFSETQRNKGNFPGRFSGRQFSNSRSEMNVSTLELGDSALYLCASRSLNTYEQYFGPGTRLTVT.

This rearrangement joins TRBV9 to TRBJ2-5, with 7 bases lining up with TRBD2. The J segment lost 3 bases and the V segment lost 1 base, leaving 9 bases of the junction unmatched. The CDR3 has 16 residues. Germline loops: CDR1 SGDLS, CDR2 YYNGEE. For the CDR3, the DNA is TGTGCCAGCAGCGTACAGGCTTGGGCGGGAGAAGAGACCCAGTACTTC. Translated, it gives CASSVQAWAGEETQYF. The variable domain in full, with the rest retrieved from reference TRBV9 and TRBJ2-5, is DSGVTQTPKHLITATGQRVTLRCSPRSGDLSVYWYQQSLDQGLQFLIQYYNGEERAKGNILERFSAQQFPDLHSELNLSSLELGDSALYFCASSVQAWAGEETQYFGPGTRLLVL.

This clonotype has just a few counts. This CDR3 is CASSFLASHEQYF. The DNA of the CDR3 is TGTGCCAGCAGTTTTTTGGCGTCCCACGAGCAGTACTTC. The V call is TRBV27, the J call TRBJ2-7; no clear D gene. Trimming stripped 3 bases from V and 5 bases from J, with 11 bases between. CDR1 is MNHEY, CDR2 SMNVEV, per germline (reference sequence). The CDR3 contains 13 residues.

This clonotype has ten or more counts. The genes are TRBV3-1 and TRBJ1-6, with a possible D match to TRBD1 (5 bases). Germline loops: CDR1 LGHDT, CDR2 YNNKEL (reference sequence). The CDR3 is 15 residues long. The V end was cut by 3 bases, the J end by 8 bases, with 14 bases between. In DNA form, the CDR3 reads TGTGCCAGCAGCCATTCCGGGACCCGGGATTCACCCCTCCACTTT. It translates to CASSHSGTRDSPLHF. The full variable domain, its missing parts supplied by reference TRBV3-1 and TRBJ1-6, is DTAVSQTPKYLVTQMGNDKSIKCEQNLGHDTMYWYKQDSKKFLKIMFSYNNKELIINETVPNRFSPKSPDKAHLNLHINSLELGDSAVYFCASSHSGTRDSPLHFGNGTRLTVT.

This clonotype was seen more than once but under ten times. This chain joins TRBV6-2 or TRBV6-3 and TRBJ2-3; TRBD1 aligns across 9 bases. J gave up 1 base and V 4 bases, and 3 bases lay outside the gene matches. The CDR3 sequence is 15 residues long. Germline CDR1 MNHEY, CDR2 SVGEGT. The CDR3 loop reads CASSLTGGRTDTQYF. CDR3 DNA sequence: TGTGCCAGCAGTTTGACAGGGGGACGCACAGATACGCAGTATTTT.

This clonotype occurred many times. This chain uses TRBV11-1 with TRBJ2-1; no firm D call. This CDR3 has 14 amino acids. V was pared by 0 bases and J by 6 bases, with 9 bases between. Germline CDR1 is SGHAT and CDR2 is FQDESV (reference sequence). CDR3 DNA: TGTGCCAGCAGCTTAGCGGTATTCAGCAATGAGCAGTTCTTC. The encoded protein is CASSLAVFSNEQFF.

This clonotype was counted at least ten times. V is TRBV30 and J is TRBJ1-4; 7 bases are a match to TRBD1. Germline lookup yields CDR1 GTSNPN and CDR2 SVGIG (reference sequence). The CDR3 runs 15 residues. V lost 3 bases and J lost 7; bases outside the gene matches: 11. The CDR3, as DNA: TGTGCCTGGAGCCCGGGACAGACCGGGGGTGAAAAACTGTTTTTT. Its protein is CAWSPGQTGGEKLFF.

This clonotype appeared many times. The V and J genes are TRBV7-9 and TRBJ2-1; 11 positions agree with TRBD2. Trimming took 7 bases from V and 6 from J; bases not matched to a gene: 11. The CDR3 length is 16 residues. The germline V gene has CDR1 SEHNR and CDR2 FQNEAQ (reference sequence). In DNA form, the CDR3 reads TGTGCCAGCAACCTAGGCGGGACTAGCGGACTCAATGAGCAGTTCTTC. Translation: CASNLGGTSGLNEQFF.